This TCR beta chain was sequenced for a study of shared T cell receptors in the human thymus. The method was immunoSEQ multiplex PCR; TCRdb's version includes in-frame clones alone and lacks a portion of them. The sample has approximately 580,000 clones; around 78% are singletons. The V segment lost 0 bases and the J segment 3 bases; nucleotides outside the gene matches: 4. The CDR3 consists of 16 residues. Germline V gene sequence: CDR1 SGDLS, CDR2 YYNGEE. The sample was also reused in another study, on human thymus T cells. That paper adds: The thymus tissue came from resections taken during corrective heart surgery. Across thymic and blood repertoires, the usage of V and J genes appeared to be biased.

The sequencing input was thymocytes. V usage is TRBV9 and J usage is TRBJ2-1; TRBD2 aligns across 9 bases. The sequence came from a boy younger than two with a congenital heart defect. In DNA, the CDR3 is TGTGCCAGCAGCGTAGACAGCGGGAGGCACTACAATGAGCAGTTCTTC. Protein product: CASSVDSGRHYNEQFF.